This T cell receptor beta chain stems from a study of Graves' ophthalmopathy and Graves' hyperthyroidism. About the study: Upon initial diagnosis and before any treatment, peripheral blood was collected.

V shed 5 bases and J shed 8 bases, with 16 bases lying between them. The CDR3 is 14 amino acids. RNA transcripts were the source from which TCR beta CDR3 regions were amplified. The first-round RT-PCR employed HTBI primers together with the Qiagen OneStep RT-PCR kit. A multiplex PCR was then performed as the second round. Each CDR3 protein is one row after TCRdb ran MiXCR on the multiplex PCR reads. The sample shows about 620,000 distinct CDR3 sequences, about 20% of them seen only once. The chain employs TRBV12-3 or TRBV12-4 and TRBJ1-5; D uncertain. The sequence came from a woman aged 18-29 years with stable Graves' hyperthyroidism. Some clones in this sample may be carry-over from other donors' samples. The sequenced material came from peripheral blood. This chain's CDR3 is CASSPVGGREPQHF. CDR3 bases: TGTGCCAGCAGTCCCGTTGGCGGGCGGGAGCCCCAGCATTTT.